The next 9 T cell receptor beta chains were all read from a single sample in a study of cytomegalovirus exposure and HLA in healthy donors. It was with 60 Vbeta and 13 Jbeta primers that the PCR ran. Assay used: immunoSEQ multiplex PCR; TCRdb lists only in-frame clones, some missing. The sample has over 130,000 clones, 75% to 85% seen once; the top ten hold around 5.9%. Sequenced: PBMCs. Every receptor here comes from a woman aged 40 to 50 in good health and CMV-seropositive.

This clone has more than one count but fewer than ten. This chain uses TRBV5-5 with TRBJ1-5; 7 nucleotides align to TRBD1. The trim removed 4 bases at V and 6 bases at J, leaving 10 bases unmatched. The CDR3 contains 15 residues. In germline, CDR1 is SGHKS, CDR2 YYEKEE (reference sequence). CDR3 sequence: CASSQEEGAVQPQHF. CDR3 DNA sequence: TGTGCCAGCAGCCAAGAGGAGGGGGCAGTTCAGCCCCAGCATTTT.

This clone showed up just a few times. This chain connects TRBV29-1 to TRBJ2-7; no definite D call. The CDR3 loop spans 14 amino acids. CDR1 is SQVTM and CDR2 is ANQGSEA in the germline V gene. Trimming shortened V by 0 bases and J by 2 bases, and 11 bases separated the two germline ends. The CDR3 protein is CSVEDRVPPYEQYF. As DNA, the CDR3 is TGCAGCGTTGAAGATCGGGTACCCCCCTACGAGCAGTACTTC.

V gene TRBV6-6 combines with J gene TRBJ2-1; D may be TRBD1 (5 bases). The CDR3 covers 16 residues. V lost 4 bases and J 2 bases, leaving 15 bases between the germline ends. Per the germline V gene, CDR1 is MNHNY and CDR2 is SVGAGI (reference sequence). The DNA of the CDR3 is TGTGCCAGCAGTTCAGGGCGAAGCACTGCCTACAATGAGCAGTTCTTC. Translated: CASSSGRSTAYNEQFF.

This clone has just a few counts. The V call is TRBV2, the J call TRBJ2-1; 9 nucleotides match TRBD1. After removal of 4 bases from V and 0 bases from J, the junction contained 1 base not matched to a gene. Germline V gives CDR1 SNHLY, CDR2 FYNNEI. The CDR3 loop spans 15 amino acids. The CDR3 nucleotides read TGTGCCAGCAGTGCGACAGGGGGCTCCTACAATGAGCAGTTCTTC. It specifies CASSATGGSYNEQFF.

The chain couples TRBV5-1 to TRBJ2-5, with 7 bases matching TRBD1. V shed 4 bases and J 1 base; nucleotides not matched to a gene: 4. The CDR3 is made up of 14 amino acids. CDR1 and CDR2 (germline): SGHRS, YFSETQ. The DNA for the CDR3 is TGCGCCAGCAGCCCGGGACAGCCCCAAGAGACCCAGTACTTC. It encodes CASSPGQPQETQYF.

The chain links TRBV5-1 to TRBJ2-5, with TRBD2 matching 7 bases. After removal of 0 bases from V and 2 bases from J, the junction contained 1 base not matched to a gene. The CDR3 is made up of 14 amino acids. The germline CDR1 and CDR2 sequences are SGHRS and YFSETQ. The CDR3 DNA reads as TGCGCCAGCAGCTTGGTGGGGGGGCAAGAGACCCAGTACTTC. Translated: CASSLVGGQETQYF.

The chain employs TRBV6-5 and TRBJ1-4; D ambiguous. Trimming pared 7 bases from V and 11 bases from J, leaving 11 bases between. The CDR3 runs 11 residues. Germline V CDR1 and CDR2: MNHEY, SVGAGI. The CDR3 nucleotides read TGTGCCAGCACCCTAGCCGGGAAACTGTTTTTT. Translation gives CASTLAGKLFF.

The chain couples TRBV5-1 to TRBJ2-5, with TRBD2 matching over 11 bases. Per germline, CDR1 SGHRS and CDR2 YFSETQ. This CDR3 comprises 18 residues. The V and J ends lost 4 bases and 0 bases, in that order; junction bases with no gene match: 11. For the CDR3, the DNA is TGCGCCAGCAGCCCCGGAACCGGACTAGCGGGCTACCAAGAGACCCAGTACTTC. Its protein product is CASSPGTGLAGYQETQYF.

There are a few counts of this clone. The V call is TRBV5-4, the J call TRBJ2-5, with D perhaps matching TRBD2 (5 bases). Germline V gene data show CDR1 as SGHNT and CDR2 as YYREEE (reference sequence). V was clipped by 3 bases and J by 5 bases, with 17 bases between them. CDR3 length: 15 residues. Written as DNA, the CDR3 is TGTGCCAGCAGCTCGAGGAGCGGAACCGGGGAGACCCAGTACTTC. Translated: CASSSRSGTGETQYF.